Below, 26 T cell receptor beta chains from the same sample are listed, as sequenced in a study of tumor-infiltrating lymphocytes in primary liver carcinoma. Without any cell sorting, roughly 20-32 mg of bulk tissue yielded co-extracted RNA and DNA. Total RNA amounting to 450 to 550 ng was the source from which TCR beta cDNA was made with a constant-region primer. Slightly modified ARM-PCR with three nested multiplex PCR rounds yielded TCR beta libraries. The first two PCR rounds used TRBV1-TRBV30 primers with a Cbeta primer, 10 cycles each. Each CDR3 protein gets one entry after TCRdb re-called the multiplex PCR reads with MiXCR. The profile shows roughly 190,000 distinct CDR3 sequences, approximately 86% of them singletons. Sequenced material: tumor tissue from primary liver carcinoma. These receptors came from a man aged 35 to 55 with primary liver carcinoma and hepatitis B virus infection.

A word on this clonotype: One end of the junction is discordant with germline, which a read error may explain. The V call is TRBV5-4, the J call TRBJ2-5, with 8 bases matching TRBD1. The CDR3 is 13 residues long. Germline V gene lookup returns CDR1 SGHNT and CDR2 YYREEE (reference sequence). The CDR3 nucleotides read TGTGGCAGCAGCTTGGACAGGGTAGAGACCCAGTACTTC. It yields the protein CGSSLDRVETQYF. The full variable domain, completed using reference TRBV5-4 and TRBJ2-5, is ETGVTQSPTHLIKTRGQQVTLRCSSQSGHNTVSWYQQALGQGPQFIFQYYREEENGRGNFPPRFSGLQFPNYSSELNVNALELDDSALYLCGSSLDRVETQYFGPGTRLLVL.

With respect to this clonotype: The DNA is omitted, as the CDR3 cannot be located on it reliably, and the CDR3 follows TCRdb's listing. J is TRBJ1-2 and V is TRBV11-2; the table's D gene call, TRBD1, was not cross checked with the DNA. The CDR3 spans 15 amino acids, including both terminal residues. The germline V gene has CDR1 SGHAT and CDR2 FQNNGV. The CDR3 sequence: CASSTSAGVIPGYTF.

The sample holds a few counts of this clonotype. At one end the junction does not follow the germline gene, possibly because of a read error. The chain has TRBV12-3 or TRBV12-4 and TRBJ2-7, with a possible D match to TRBD2 (6 bases). There are 14 residues in the CDR3. The CDR3 bases are TGTGCCAGCAGTTTGCACGGAGGGTCCTACGAGCAGTACTTT. Translation: CASSLHGGSYEQYF.

The gene calls are TRBV29-1 and TRBJ2-3; tentatively, D is TRBD2 (6 bases). V gave up 6 bases and J gave up 5 bases, with 21 bases separating them. The CDR3 covers 15 residues. In germline, CDR1 is SQVTM, CDR2 ANQGSEA. DNA for the CDR3: TGCAGCGTCTCCCGGATTAGCGGTCGGGGAGATACGCAGTATTTT. This translates into CSVSRISGRGDTQYF.

This clonotype was seen a single time. Possible read error: a much larger clone is one base away. The chain carries TRBV28 and TRBJ2-7; TRBD2 agrees at 9 bases. The V gene's germline CDR1 is MDHEN and CDR2 SYDVKM. CDR3 length: 15 residues. With 6 bases clipped from V and 5 bases from J, the junction kept 11 bases outside the gene matches. CDR3 DNA: TGTGCCAGCAGCCCTTCAAGCGGGAGGCAGGACGAGCAGTACTTC. This translates into CASSPSSGRQDEQYF.

Turning to this clonotype: One end of the junction is discordant with germline, which a read error may explain. The V call is TRBV4-2, the J call TRBJ2-3, with D hard to call. Germline V gives CDR1 LGHNA, CDR2 YNFKEQ. The CDR3 totals 15 residues. CDR3 sequence (DNA): TGTGCCAGCAGCCAAGATCAGCCAGTCGCAGATACGCACTATTTT. It translates to CASSQDQPVADTHYF.

As regards this clonotype: Sequence at one end of the junction differs from germline and may be a read error. The chain has TRBV4-3 and TRBJ2-3; TRBD2 aligns across 8 bases. Germline CDR1 LGHNA, CDR2 YSLEER. The CDR3 has 20 residues. CDR3 nucleotides: TGTGCCAGCAGTCAAGATCTTCCCTCCGGGACTAGTGGGAGAGCGGATACGCAGTGTTTT. Translation gives CASSQDLPSGTSGRADTQCF.

This clonotype is medium-sized within its sample. V gene TRBV29-1 combines with J gene TRBJ2-2, with TRBD1 as a possible D gene (6 bases). CDR1 and CDR2 (germline): SQVTM, ANQGSEA. The CDR3 has 12 residues. Between the trimmed V and J ends, which lost 6 bases and 5 bases, there was a span of 10 bases. The CDR3 DNA reads TGCAGCGTCGGAAGGGGGACCGGGGAGCTGTTTTTT. Amino acids: CSVGRGTGELFF.

The rearrangement links TRBV11-2 to TRBJ2-7; 8 positions agree with TRBD2. Germline V gene lookup returns CDR1 SGHAT and CDR2 FQNNGV. CDR3 size: 18 residues. The V and J ends lost 4 bases and 1 base, in that order; junction bases with no gene match: 15. The CDR3 bases are TGTGCCAGCAGCTCTGAAGGGACTAGTGGGAGTGCTTCCTACGAGCAGTACTTC. Its protein product is CASSSEGTSGSASYEQYF.

Concerning this clonotype itself: The conserved final phenylalanine or tryptophan is absent from the CDR3, which likely points to a read error. J is TRBJ2-7 and V is TRBV4-3; 7 bases map to TRBD2. The CDR3 totals 13 residues. CDR1 is LGHNA and CDR2 is YSLEER in the germline V gene. CDR3 bases: TGCACCAGCAGCCAAGAGCCGGGGGGCGAGCAGTACCTC. Translating it yields CTSSQEPGGEQYL.

This clonotype was detected once. One end of the junction fails to match germline, which may point to a read error. The rearrangement joins TRBV29-1 to TRBJ2-1, with TRBD2 matching 9 bases. The CDR3 runs to 14 residues. The V gene's germline CDR1 is SQVTM and CDR2 ANQGSEA. This CDR3 reads CSVEYSGSYNEPFF. CDR3 sequence (DNA): TGTAGCGTTGAATATAGCGGGAGCTACAATGAGCCGTTCTTC.

On this clonotype itself: The junction differs from germline at one of its ends, possibly a read error. The chain carries TRBV7-2 and TRBJ1-1; D not certain. The CDR3 is 12 residues long. The germline V gene encodes CDR1 SGHTA and CDR2 FQGNSA. The CDR3 loop reads CTSFQGNTETFF. The CDR3 DNA reads as TGTACCAGCTTTCAAGGGAATACTGAAACTTTCTTT.

This clonotype turned up a few times. The V call is TRBV29-1, the J call TRBJ2-7; D call uncertain. CDR1 is SQVTM and CDR2 is ANQGSEA in the germline V gene. The CDR3 is 12 residues long. Trimming took off 4 bases at V and 4 bases at J, with 11 bases between the two ends. The DNA of the CDR3 is TGCAGCGTTGGATCCGCAGATTACGAGCAGTACTTC. Its translation is CSVGSADYEQYF.

Concerning this clonotype: Compared with germline, one end of the junction differs, possibly owing to a read error. This chain uses TRBV4-3 with TRBJ2-4; 14 bases line up with TRBD2. The CDR3 is 19 amino acids. Germline V gene sequence: CDR1 LGHNA, CDR2 YSLEER. CDR3 amino acids: CASSRRLAGGSPWEKIQYF. DNA of the CDR3: TGCGCCAGCAGCCGGCGACTAGCGGGGGGGTCCCCTTGGGAAAAGATTCAGTACTTC.

Regarding this clonotype: The junction and the germline gene differ at one end; a read error may be behind it. The chain is built from TRBV14 and TRBJ2-1, with D possibly matching TRBD1 (6 bases). CDR3 size: 16 residues. Germline values: CDR1 SGHDN, CDR2 FVKESK. This CDR3 is CASSPRTVLGYSEHFF. In DNA, the CDR3 is TGTGCCAGCAGCCCTAGGACAGTGTTGGGGTACAGTGAGCACTTCTTC.

As regards this clonotype: One end of the junction fails to match germline, which may point to a read error. The chain uses TRBV11-3 and TRBJ2-1; D is ambiguous. CDR1 is SGHNT and CDR2 is YENEEA in the germline V gene. The CDR3 has 14 residues. The CDR3: CASRLGASNNEQFF. The CDR3 nucleotides are TGTGCTAGCAGATTAGGCGCCTCGAACAATGAGCAGTTCTTC.

As for this clonotype: The junction and the germline gene differ at one end; a read error may be behind it. V usage is TRBV28 and J usage is TRBJ2-6, with D possibly being TRBD1 or TRBD2 (5 bases each). The CDR3 extends over 15 amino acids. Germline V gives CDR1 MDHEN, CDR2 SYDVKM. CDR3 in DNA: TGTGCCAGCAGTATATCCGGGCCCGGGGCCAACGTCTTGACTTTC. It specifies CASSISGPGANVLTF.

This clonotype came up many times. This rearrangement joins TRBV14 to TRBJ2-1; the D is unclear. V lost 0 bases to trimming and J lost 12 bases, with 12 bases between them. Germline lookup yields CDR1 SGHDN and CDR2 FVKESK. The CDR3 length is 13 residues. CDR3 nucleotide sequence: TGTGCCAGCAGCCAAGATATTTGGAGTGCGCAGTTCTTC. Translated, it gives CASSQDIWSAQFF. The variable domain in full, completed from reference TRBV14 and TRBJ2-1, reads EAGVTQFPSHSVIEKGQTVTLRCDPISGHDNLYWYRRVMGKEIKFLLHFVKESKQDESGMPNNRFLAERTGGTYSTLKVQPAELEDSGVYFCASSQDIWSAQFFGPGTRLTVL.

Worth noting for this clonotype: A read error may explain this, as a much larger clone is one base away. The CDR3 DNA follows: TGCGCCGGCAGCTTGGCGACTATCGACGAGACCCAGTACTTC. Translating gives CAGSLATIDETQYF. The chain combines TRBV5-1 with TRBJ2-5, with D possibly TRBD2 on 5 matching bases. From germline, CDR1 is SGHRS and CDR2 YFSETQ. The CDR3 sequence is 14 residues long.

Details on this clonotype: Given the absence of the conserved phenylalanine or tryptophan at the CDR3 end, a read error is likely. The rearrangement uses TRBV29-1 and TRBJ2-1, with D unclear. The CDR3 has 12 residues. Between the trimmed V and J ends, which lost 6 bases and 6 bases, there was a span of 12 bases. From germline, CDR1 is SQVTM and CDR2 ANQGSEA. Here the CDR3 DNA reads TGCAGCGTGGCACCGATAGTCAATGAGCAGTTCTTA. Translating it yields CSVAPIVNEQFL.

Notes on this clonotype: At one end the junction does not follow the germline gene, possibly because of a read error. The chain joins TRBV12-3 or TRBV12-4 to TRBJ2-3; 8 bases are shared with TRBD2. The CDR3 sequence is 14 residues long. In DNA, the CDR3 is TGTGCCAGCAGTCCTAGCGGGTCTATAGATATGCAGTATTTT. Protein: CASSPSGSIDMQYF.

In regard to this clonotype: This CDR3 fails to terminate in the conserved phenylalanine or tryptophan, so it likely reflects a read error. The chain carries TRBV11-2 and TRBJ2-7; D call uncertain. The CDR3 is 14 residues long. Germline V lookup: CDR1 SGHAT, CDR2 FQNNGV. In DNA form, the CDR3 reads TGTGCCAACAGCTTAGATCGGCAAGCTTACGAGCAGTACCTC. Protein product: CANSLDRQAYEQYL.

Of note for this clonotype: Given the absence of the conserved phenylalanine or tryptophan at the CDR3 end, a read error is likely. J is TRBJ2-1 and V is TRBV11-3; no firm D call. The germline V gene has CDR1 SGHNT and CDR2 YENEEA. Trimming took off 4 bases at V and 6 bases at J, with 7 bases between the two ends. The CDR3 extends over 12 amino acids. CDR3 sequence (DNA): TGTGCCAGCAGCTCAAGTGCCAATGAGCAGTTCCTC. It codes for CASSSSANEQFL.

Of note for this clonotype: A read error may produce the germline difference seen at one junction end. The rearrangement joins TRBV4-2 to TRBJ2-2; D remains unclear. The length of the CDR3 is 14 residues. CDR1 LGHNA and CDR2 YNFKEQ come from the germline V gene. The DNA of the CDR3 is TGTACCAGCAGCCAACATCAAGTGGGAGGGGAGCTGTTTTTT. This sequence encodes CTSSQHQVGGELFF.

The rearrangement links TRBV20-1 to TRBJ2-7, with 7 bases that match TRBD1. Germline assignment: CDR1 DFQATT and CDR2 SNEGSKA (reference sequence). CDR3 length: 15 residues. With V trimmed by 7 bases and J by 0 bases, 12 bases remained unmatched. CDR3 bases: TGCAGTGTTAGTGCCGGGACAGAGCCCTCCTACGAGCAGTACTTC. It translates to CSVSAGTEPSYEQYF.

The chain carries TRBV12-3 or TRBV12-4 and TRBJ2-1; 11 nucleotides line up with TRBD2. V was pared by 8 bases and J by 12 bases, with 12 bases of the junction left unmatched. The CDR3 contains 14 residues. In DNA form, the CDR3 reads TGTGCCAGCCTCTATAGCGGGAGGGCGGGGGCGCAGTTCTTC. Protein product: CASLYSGRAGAQFF.